Given below is one TCR beta chain in context. This sample was included in a study of control samples from healthy donors and cancer patients. The length of the CDR3 is 15 residues. V was pared by 5 bases and J by 7 bases, with 13 bases of the junction left unmatched. Germline CDR1 SEHNR, CDR2 FQNEAQ (reference sequence). Clones were sequenced by immunoSEQ multiplex PCR, and TCRdb holds only the in-frame ones, with some missing. Counted here are about 170,000 clones, about 91% occurring once; the ten biggest clones make up 2%. This chain uses TRBV7-9 with TRBJ2-7, with 8 nucleotides matching TRBD1. The receptor comes from a woman aged 40 to 50 in good health. Sequencing was done on a sample of blood. As DNA, the CDR3 is TGTGCCAGCAGCGCCCCGGGTGAACAGGGGGAAGAGCAGTACTTC. Protein sequence: CASSAPGEQGEEQYF.